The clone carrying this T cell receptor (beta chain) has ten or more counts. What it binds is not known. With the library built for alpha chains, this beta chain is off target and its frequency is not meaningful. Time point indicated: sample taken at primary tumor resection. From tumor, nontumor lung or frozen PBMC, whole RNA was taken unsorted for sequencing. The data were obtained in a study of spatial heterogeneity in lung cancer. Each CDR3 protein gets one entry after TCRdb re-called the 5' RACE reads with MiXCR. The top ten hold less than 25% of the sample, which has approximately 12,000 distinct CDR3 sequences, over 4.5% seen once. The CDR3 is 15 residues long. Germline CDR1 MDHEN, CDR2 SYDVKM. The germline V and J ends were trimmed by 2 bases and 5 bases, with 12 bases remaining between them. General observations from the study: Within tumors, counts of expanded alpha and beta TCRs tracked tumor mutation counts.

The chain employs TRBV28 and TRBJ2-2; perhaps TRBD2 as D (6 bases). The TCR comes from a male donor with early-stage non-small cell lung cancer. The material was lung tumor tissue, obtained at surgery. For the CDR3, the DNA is TGTGCCAGCAGTTTAAGGGACGCGGGAACCGGGGAGCTGTTTTTT. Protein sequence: CASSLRDAGTGELFF.